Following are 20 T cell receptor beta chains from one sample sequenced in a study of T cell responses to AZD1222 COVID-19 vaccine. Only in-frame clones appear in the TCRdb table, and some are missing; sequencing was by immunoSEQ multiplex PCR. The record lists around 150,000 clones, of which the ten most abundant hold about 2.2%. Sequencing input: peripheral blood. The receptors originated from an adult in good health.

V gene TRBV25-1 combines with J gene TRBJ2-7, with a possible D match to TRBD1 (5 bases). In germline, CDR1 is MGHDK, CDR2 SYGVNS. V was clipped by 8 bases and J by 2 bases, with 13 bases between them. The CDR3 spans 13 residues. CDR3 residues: CASARQSPYEQYF. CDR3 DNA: TGTGCCAGCGCCCGACAGAGTCCCTACGAGCAGTACTTC.

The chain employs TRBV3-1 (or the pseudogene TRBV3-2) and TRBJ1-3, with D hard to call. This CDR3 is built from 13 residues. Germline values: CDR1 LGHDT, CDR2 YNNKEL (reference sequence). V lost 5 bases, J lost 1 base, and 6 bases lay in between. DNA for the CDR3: TGTGCCAGCAGCTTCACATCTGGAAACACCATATATTTT. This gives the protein CASSFTSGNTIYF.

The CDR3 here is CASRKNTGGKGTGLFF. DNA of the CDR3: TGTGCCAGCAGGAAGAATACAGGGGGGAAAGGAACCGGGTTGTTTTTT. V is TRBV28 and J is TRBJ1-4; 8 bases fit TRBD1. The CDR3 loop spans 16 amino acids. CDR1 and CDR2 (germline): MDHEN, SYDVKM. V shed 6 bases and J 15 bases; nucleotides not matched to a gene: 21. Complete variable domain (other parts from reference TRBV28 and TRBJ1-4): DVKVTQSSRYLVKRTGEKVFLECVQDMDHENMFWYRQDPGLGLRLIYFSYDVKMKEKGDIPEGYSVSREKKERFSLILESASTNQTSMYLCASRKNTGGKGTGLFFGSGTQLSVL.

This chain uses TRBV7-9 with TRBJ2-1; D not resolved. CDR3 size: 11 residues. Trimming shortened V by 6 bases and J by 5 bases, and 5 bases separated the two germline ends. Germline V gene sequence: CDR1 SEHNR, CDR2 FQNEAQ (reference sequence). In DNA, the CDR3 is TGTGCCAGCAGGAAGGACAATGAGCAGTTCTTC. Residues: CASRKDNEQFF.

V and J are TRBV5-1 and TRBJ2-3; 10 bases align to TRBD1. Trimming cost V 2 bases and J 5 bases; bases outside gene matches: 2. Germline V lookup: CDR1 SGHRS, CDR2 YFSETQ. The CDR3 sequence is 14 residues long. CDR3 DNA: TGCGCCAGCAGCTTAAGGACAGGGGGAGATACGCAGTATTTT. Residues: CASSLRTGGDTQYF.

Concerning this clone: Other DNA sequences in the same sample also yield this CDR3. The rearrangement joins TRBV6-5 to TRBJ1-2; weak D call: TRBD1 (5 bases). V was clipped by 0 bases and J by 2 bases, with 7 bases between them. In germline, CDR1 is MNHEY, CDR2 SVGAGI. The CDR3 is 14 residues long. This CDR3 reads CASSYSNRNYGYTF. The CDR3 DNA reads TGTGCCAGCAGTTACTCGAACAGGAACTATGGCTACACCTTC.

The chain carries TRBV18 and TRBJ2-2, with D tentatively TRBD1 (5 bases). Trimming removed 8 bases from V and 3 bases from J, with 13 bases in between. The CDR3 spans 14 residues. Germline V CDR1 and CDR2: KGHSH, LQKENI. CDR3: CASALGRDTGELFF. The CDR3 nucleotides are TGTGCCAGCGCCTTGGGGCGAGACACCGGGGAGCTGTTTTTT.

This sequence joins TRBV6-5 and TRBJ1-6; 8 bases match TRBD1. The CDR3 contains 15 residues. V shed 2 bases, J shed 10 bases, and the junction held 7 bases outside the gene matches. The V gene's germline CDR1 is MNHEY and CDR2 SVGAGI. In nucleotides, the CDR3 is TGTGCCAGCAGTTACGGTACAGGGGGAAAATCACCCCTCCACTTT. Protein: CASSYGTGGKSPLHF.

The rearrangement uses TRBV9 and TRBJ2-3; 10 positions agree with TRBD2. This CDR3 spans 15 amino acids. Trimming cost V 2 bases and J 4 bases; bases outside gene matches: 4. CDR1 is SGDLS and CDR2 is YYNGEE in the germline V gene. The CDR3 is CASSVTSGEADTQYF. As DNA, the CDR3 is TGTGCCAGCAGCGTCACTAGCGGGGAGGCAGATACGCAGTATTTT.

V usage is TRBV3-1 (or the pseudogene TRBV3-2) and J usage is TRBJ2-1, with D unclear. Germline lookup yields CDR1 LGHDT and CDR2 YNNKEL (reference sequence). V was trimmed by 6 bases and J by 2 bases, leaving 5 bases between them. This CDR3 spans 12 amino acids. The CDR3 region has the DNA TGTGCCAGCAGTCTCGCCTACAATGAGCAGTTCTTC. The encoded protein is CASSLAYNEQFF.

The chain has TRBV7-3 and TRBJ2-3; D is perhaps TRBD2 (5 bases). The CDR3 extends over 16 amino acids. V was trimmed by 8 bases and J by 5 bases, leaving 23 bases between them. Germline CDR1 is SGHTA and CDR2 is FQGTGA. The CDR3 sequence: CASGPGNSLIIDTQYF. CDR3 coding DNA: TGTGCCAGCGGCCCGGGGAATTCTCTTATCATAGATACGCAGTATTTT.

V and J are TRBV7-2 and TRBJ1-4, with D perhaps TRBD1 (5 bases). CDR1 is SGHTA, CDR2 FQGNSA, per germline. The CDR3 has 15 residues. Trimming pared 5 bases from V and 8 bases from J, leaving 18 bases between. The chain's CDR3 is CASSPWGSPPEKLFF. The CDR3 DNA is TGTGCCAGCAGCCCCTGGGGGAGCCCTCCCGAAAAACTGTTTTTT.

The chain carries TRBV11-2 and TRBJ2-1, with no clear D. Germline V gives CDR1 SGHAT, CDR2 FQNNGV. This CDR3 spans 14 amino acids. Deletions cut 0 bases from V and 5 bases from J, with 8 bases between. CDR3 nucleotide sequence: TGTGCCAGCAGCTTAGACCGACGGAACAATGAGCAGTTCTTC. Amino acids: CASSLDRRNNEQFF.

The CDR3 reads CASSLTGGLADLGPRGAQYF. The CDR3 bases are TGTGCCAGCAGTCTCACAGGGGGCCTAGCGGACTTGGGCCCACGGGGGGCGCAGTATTTT. V and J are TRBV28 and TRBJ2-3, with 9 bases fitting TRBD1. The junction had 28 bases not matched to a gene; V was cut back by 5 bases and J by 10 bases. CDR1 MDHEN and CDR2 SYDVKM come from the germline V gene. The CDR3 extends over 20 amino acids.

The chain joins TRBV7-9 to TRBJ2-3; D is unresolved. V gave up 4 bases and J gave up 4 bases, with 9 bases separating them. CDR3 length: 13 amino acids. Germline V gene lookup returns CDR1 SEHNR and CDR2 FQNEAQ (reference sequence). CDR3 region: CASSSPGPDTQYF. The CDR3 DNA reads TGTGCCAGCAGCTCCCCGGGTCCAGATACGCAGTATTTT.

The CDR3 region has the DNA TGTGCCAGCAGTGAATTACGGGCCGATAATGAAAAACTGTTTTTT. It yields the protein CASSELRADNEKLFF. This sequence joins TRBV2 and TRBJ1-4; D uncertain. The V gene's germline CDR1 is SNHLY and CDR2 FYNNEI. The CDR3 has 15 residues. V was pared by 2 bases and J by 4 bases, with 11 bases between.

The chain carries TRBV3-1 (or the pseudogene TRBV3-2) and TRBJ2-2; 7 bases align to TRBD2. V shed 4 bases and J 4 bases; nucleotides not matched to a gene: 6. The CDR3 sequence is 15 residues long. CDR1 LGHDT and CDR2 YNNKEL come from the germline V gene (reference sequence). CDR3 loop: CASSLGGMGTGELFF. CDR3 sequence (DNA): TGTGCCAGCAGCCTCGGGGGGATGGGCACCGGGGAGCTGTTTTTT.

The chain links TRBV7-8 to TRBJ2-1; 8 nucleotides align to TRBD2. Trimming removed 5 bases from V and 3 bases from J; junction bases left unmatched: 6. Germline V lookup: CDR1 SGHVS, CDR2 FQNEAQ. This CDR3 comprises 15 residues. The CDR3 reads CASSKSGTSYNEQFF. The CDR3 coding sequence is TGTGCCAGCAGCAAATCCGGGACTAGCTACAATGAGCAGTTCTTC.

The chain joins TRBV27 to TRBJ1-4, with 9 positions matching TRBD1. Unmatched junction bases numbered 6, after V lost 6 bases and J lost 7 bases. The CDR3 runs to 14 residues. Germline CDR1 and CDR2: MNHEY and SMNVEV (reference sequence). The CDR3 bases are TGTGCCAGCAGCAGGACAGGGGCTTTTGAAAAACTGTTTTTT. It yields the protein CASSRTGAFEKLFF.

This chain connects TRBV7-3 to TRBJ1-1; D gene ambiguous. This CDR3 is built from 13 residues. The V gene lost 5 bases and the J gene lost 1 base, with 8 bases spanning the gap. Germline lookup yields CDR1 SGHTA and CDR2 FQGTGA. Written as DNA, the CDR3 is TGTGCCAGCAGCCCCACCGCGAACACTGAAGCTTTCTTT. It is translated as CASSPTANTEAFF.